This T cell receptor beta chain was found in a study of shared clonotypes between healthy human individuals. Every subset had its genomic DNA shared out evenly among several immunoSEQ plates. Here immunoSEQ multiplex PCR was the method, and the copy in TCRdb shows in-frame clones only, minus some. This table holds some 740,000 clones, more than 85% found once. The CDR3 covers 15 residues. CDR1 and CDR2 (germline): SGHKS, YYEKEE (reference sequence). Trimming at V came to 0 bases and at J to 5 bases, leaving 6 bases not matched to a gene. CD45RO-negative cells were positively selected for CCR7, leaving out terminally differentiated effector memory CD45RA+ cells. The donors, all of them Caucasian adults, lived in Nashville, Tennessee.

This receptor was identified in a young man in good health. Input material: naive CD8+ T cells sorted from blood. The chain joins TRBV5-5 to TRBJ2-3; TRBD2 matches 7 bases. In nucleotides, the CDR3 is TGTGCCAGCAGCTTGGCGGGAGGAGGGAAAGATACGCAGTATTTT. Translated: CASSLAGGGKDTQYF.